Below are 21 T cell receptor beta chains sequenced from a single sample in a study of shared clonotypes between healthy human individuals. CD45RO-negative, CCR7-positively selected cells formed the naive CD8 fraction, excluding terminally differentiated effector memory CD45RA+ cells. Libraries were prepared by immunoSEQ multiplex PCR; TCRdb keeps only in-frame clonotypes and omits some of them. The table has about 820,000 clones, approximately 92% seen once; the top ten hold more than 20%. Material for sequencing was naive CD8+ T cells sorted from blood. The receptors derive from a man under 40 in good health.

This rearrangement joins TRBV27 to TRBJ1-1, with D possibly matching TRBD1 (5 bases). The V and J ends lost 4 bases and 4 bases respectively, with 7 bases between them. CDR1 is MNHEY, CDR2 SMNVEV, per germline (reference sequence). The CDR3 extends over 12 amino acids. DNA for the CDR3: TGTGCCAGCAGTTATAGGGGCACTGAAGCTTTCTTT. It translates to CASSYRGTEAFF.

The chain has TRBV4-3 and TRBJ2-1, with D uncertain. V dropped 0 bases and J dropped 12 bases, with 18 bases sitting between them. The germline V gene has CDR1 LGHNA and CDR2 YSLEER. The CDR3 extends over 15 amino acids. The CDR3 sequence: CASSQDQSGKARQFF. DNA for the CDR3: TGCGCCAGCAGCCAAGATCAGTCAGGAAAAGCCCGGCAGTTCTTC.

The rearrangement uses TRBV10-3 and TRBJ2-7; possible D gene TRBD2, 6 bases. Trimming removed 0 bases from V and 2 bases from J, with 14 bases in between. Germline CDR1 ENHRY, CDR2 SYGVKD. The CDR3 consists of 16 residues. The CDR3 sequence: CAISESISGKPYEQYF. As DNA, the CDR3 is TGTGCCATCAGTGAGTCGATTAGCGGAAAACCCTACGAGCAGTACTTC.

V and J are TRBV28 and TRBJ2-5; D unresolved. Germline CDR1 MDHEN, CDR2 SYDVKM. V was pared by 10 bases and J by 5 bases, with 17 bases between. CDR3 length equals 13 residues. The CDR3 here is CATKILNMETQYF. In DNA, the CDR3 is TGTGCCACCAAAATTTTGAACATGGAGACCCAGTACTTC.

Concerning this clone itself: The same CDR3 can be traced to other DNA sequences in this sample. The chain is built from TRBV9 and TRBJ2-1; D unclear. The CDR3 consists of 12 residues. V was shortened by 3 bases and J by 5 bases, with 6 bases between the two germline ends. The germline gives CDR1 SGDLS, CDR2 YYNGEE. CDR3 residues: CASSALNNEQFF. Here the CDR3 DNA reads TGTGCCAGCAGCGCATTAAACAATGAGCAGTTCTTC. Filled out from reference TRBV9 and TRBJ2-1, the complete variable domain reads DSGVTQTPKHLITATGQRVTLRCSPRSGDLSVYWYQQSLDQGLQFLIQYYNGEERAKGNILERFSAQQFPDLHSELNLSSLELGDSALYFCASSALNNEQFFGPGTRLTVL.

This clone was counted between two and nine times. Other DNA sequences in this sample translate to the same CDR3. The J gene is TRBJ2-7, the V gene TRBV7-2; TRBD1 matches at 11 bases. This CDR3 region has 14 residues. Germline V gene sequence: CDR1 SGHTA, CDR2 FQGNSA. After removal of 5 bases from V and 4 bases from J, the junction contained 4 bases not matched to a gene. The CDR3 nucleotides read TGTGCCAGCAGCCCGGGACAGGGGGGTTACGAGCAGTACTTC. Amino acid sequence: CASSPGQGGYEQYF. Drawing the rest from reference TRBV7-2 and TRBJ2-7, the complete variable domain is GAGVSQSPSNKVTEKGKDVELRCDPISGHTALYWYRQSLGQGLEFLIYFQGNSAPDKSGLPSDRFSAERTGGSVSTLTIQRTQQEDSAVYLCASSPGQGGYEQYFGPGTRLTVT.

This chain connects TRBV5-6 to TRBJ1-4, with D perhaps TRBD1 (5 bases). CDR3 length equals 16 residues. Germline CDR1 is SGHDT and CDR2 is YYEEEE. V lost 2 bases to trimming and J lost 5 bases, with 16 bases between them. This chain's CDR3 is CASSFPRVGPNEKLFF. The CDR3 DNA reads TGTGCCAGCAGCTTTCCCAGGGTGGGCCCAAATGAAAAACTGTTTTTT. The entire variable domain, with the rest obtained from reference TRBV5-6 and TRBJ1-4, is as follows: DAGVTQSPTHLIKTRGQQVTLRCSPKSGHDTVSWYQQALGQGPQFIFQYYEEEERQRGNFPDRFSGHQFPNYSSELNVNALLLGDSALYLCASSFPRVGPNEKLFFGSGTQLSVL.

With respect to this clone: The same CDR3 is also encoded by other DNA sequences in this sample. The rearrangement uses TRBV27 and TRBJ2-7, with D uncertain. This CDR3 is 13 amino acids long. V lost 3 bases and J lost 3, with 9 bases in between. Germline loops: CDR1 MNHEY, CDR2 SMNVEV (reference sequence). CDR3 DNA: TGTGCCAGCAGTTTCGGCCAGAACTACGAGCAGTACTTC. Translation gives CASSFGQNYEQYF.

On this clone itself: This sample includes further DNA sequences coding for the same CDR3. V usage is TRBV4-3 and J usage is TRBJ2-7; 11 nucleotides align to TRBD2. Germline-derived CDR1 and CDR2 are LGHNA and YSLEER. V gave up 3 bases and J gave up 3 bases; unmatched junction bases: 1. The CDR3 length is 14 residues. CDR3 nucleotides: TGCGCCAGCAGCCACGGGACTAGCGGCTACGAGCAGTACTTC. Residues: CASSHGTSGYEQYF.

This rearrangement joins TRBV6-1 to TRBJ2-1; 7 bases agree with TRBD2. This CDR3 spans 12 amino acids. Germline V CDR1 and CDR2: MNHNS, SASEGT. Here the CDR3 reads CALRDYYNEQFF. CDR3 bases: TGTGCGTTGCGGGACTACTACAATGAGCAGTTCTTC.

V and J are TRBV2 and TRBJ1-4, with TRBD1 identical over 9 bases. This CDR3 region has 15 residues. V lost 5 bases to trimming and J lost 7 bases; unmatched junction nucleotides: 8. The V gene's germline CDR1 is SNHLY and CDR2 FYNNEI. In nucleotides, the CDR3 is TGTGCCAGCAGTTACGGACAGGGGTTCGCTGAAAAACTGTTTTTT. Translating gives CASSYGQGFAEKLFF.

The chain has TRBV27 and TRBJ1-2; D is perhaps TRBD1 (6 bases). Germline V gene sequence: CDR1 MNHEY, CDR2 SMNVEV (reference sequence). V lost 5 bases and J 4 bases, leaving 20 bases between the germline ends. The CDR3 extends over 16 amino acids. CDR3 amino acids: CASSAQDRGYAYGYTF. For the CDR3, the DNA is TGTGCCAGCAGTGCCCAGGACAGAGGATATGCCTATGGCTACACCTTC.

The rearrangement joins TRBV29-1 to TRBJ2-5; 10 bases line up with TRBD1. CDR1 is SQVTM, CDR2 ANQGSEA, per germline. V shed 3 bases, J shed 5 bases, and the junction held 9 bases outside the gene matches. CDR3 length: 15 residues. CDR3 nucleotide sequence: TGCAGCGTTGACCTTTGGACAGGGGGGGCGGAGACCCAGTACTTC. Amino acids: CSVDLWTGGAETQYF.

This clone was seen a single time. The genes are TRBV6-1 and TRBJ1-3, with D possibly matching TRBD1 (5 bases). CDR1 is MNHNS, CDR2 SASEGT, per germline. The CDR3 has 16 amino acids. V gave up 0 bases and J gave up 4 bases, with 13 bases separating them. The CDR3 loop reads CASSEAFGGPGNTIYF. The CDR3 nucleotides read TGTGCCAGCAGTGAAGCGTTCGGGGGACCGGGAAACACCATATATTTT.

CDR3 amino acids: CASSFLAGTDTQYF. The CDR3 DNA reads as TGTGCCAGCAGCTTTCTAGCGGGCACAGATACGCAGTATTTT. The chain links TRBV7-8 to TRBJ2-3; 7 bases agree with TRBD2. This CDR3 region has 14 residues. Germline CDR1 is SGHVS and CDR2 is FQNEAQ. V trimming: 3 bases; J trimming: 1 base; junction bases outside the gene matches: 1.

V usage is TRBV7-9 and J usage is TRBJ2-5, with 12 nucleotides matching TRBD2. Trimming cost V 5 bases and J 5 bases; bases outside gene matches: 6. Germline CDR1 SEHNR, CDR2 FQNEAQ (reference sequence). The CDR3 runs to 15 residues. The chain's CDR3 is CASSRLAGDVETQYF. The CDR3 coding sequence is TGTGCCAGCAGCCGACTAGCGGGAGATGTGGAGACCCAGTACTTC.

This sequence joins TRBV12-5 and TRBJ2-5, with 8 nucleotides matching TRBD2. Germline V gene lookup returns CDR1 LGHNT and CDR2 FRNRAP. V lost 1 base to trimming and J lost 1 base; unmatched junction nucleotides: 8. The CDR3 has 17 residues. The chain's CDR3 is CASGLAAGGGLQETQYF. The CDR3 coding sequence is TGTGCTAGTGGTTTGGCCGCGGGGGGAGGGCTCCAAGAGACCCAGTACTTC. The entire variable domain, with the rest obtained from reference TRBV12-5 and TRBJ2-5, is as follows: DARVTQTPRHKVTEMGQEVTMRCQPILGHNTVFWYRQTMMQGLELLAYFRNRAPLDDSGMPKDRFSAEMPDATLATLKIQPSEPRDSAVYFCASGLAAGGGLQETQYFGPGTRLLVL.

The rearrangement links TRBV27 to TRBJ2-1; TRBD2 agrees at 10 bases. In germline, CDR1 is MNHEY, CDR2 SMNVEV (reference sequence). V was pared by 6 bases and J by 7 bases, with 9 bases of the junction left unmatched. This CDR3 is built from 15 residues. The CDR3 DNA reads as TGTGCCAGCAGAGCCCTAGCGGGAGCACTAAATGAGCAGTTCTTC. Its translation: CASRALAGALNEQFF.

The chain carries TRBV7-9 and TRBJ2-7; D unresolved. Trimming took 5 bases from V and 4 from J, leaving 12 bases between them. The CDR3 has 13 residues. In germline, CDR1 is SEHNR, CDR2 FQNEAQ (reference sequence). CDR3 sequence: CASSLQKVYEQYF. The CDR3 bases are TGTGCCAGCAGCCTGCAGAAAGTATACGAGCAGTACTTC.

The rearrangement links TRBV9 to TRBJ2-7, with D unresolved. There are 14 residues in the CDR3. Germline assignment: CDR1 SGDLS and CDR2 YYNGEE. With 3 bases removed from V and 0 bases from J, the gap between germline ends came to 10 bases. CDR3 in DNA: TGTGCCAGCAGCGCTCCCGACACCTCCTACGAGCAGTACTTC. Translated, it gives CASSAPDTSYEQYF.

The J gene is TRBJ2-3, the V gene TRBV29-1; D unclear. In germline, CDR1 is SQVTM, CDR2 ANQGSEA. V gave up 5 bases and J gave up 0 bases, with 6 bases separating them. The CDR3 is made up of 12 amino acids. The CDR3 spells CSVFGSTDTQYF. The CDR3 DNA sequence: TGCAGCGTTTTTGGAAGCACAGATACGCAGTATTTT.